This TCR beta chain was identified in a study of CD8 T cells in ankylosing spondylitis. General study points: Earlier work had already found some motif variants in reactive arthritis synovial fluid and blood. CD8+ disease-linked clones were present at relatively low frequencies in blood.

A word on this clonotype: The antigen remains unidentified.

This CDR3 region has 20 residues. Libraries of TCR beta came from quantitative 5'-RACE with molecular barcodes. TCRdb recomputed calls from the 5' RACE reads with MiXCR, one row per CDR3 protein. The sample shows 380,000 or so distinct CDR3 sequences, 20% of them seen only once. This receptor was obtained from a male donor with ankylosing spondylitis or in good health (not recorded which). The chain is built from TRBV21-1 and TRBJ2-3; the D call of TRBD2 is as the table states it, not checked on the DNA. TRBV21-1 is given as a pseudogene. Sequences were obtained from blood, either unsorted or a sorted T cell fraction (not recorded which). The CDR3 here is CASTGEASGGARRSTDTQYF. CDR3 DNA: TGTGCCAGCACCGGAGAAGCTAGCGGGGGGGCGCGGCGTAGCACAGATACGCAGTATTTT.